One and the same sample provided the 26 T cell receptor beta chains below, sequenced in a study of Ad26.COV2.S vaccination and SARS-CoV-2 variants. Clones were read by immunoSEQ multiplex PCR, and TCRdb kept only the in-frame ones, dropping some. This sample has roughly 300,000 clones; 88% occur once, and the top ten carry 5.5% to 7%. Treatment noted: some 20 received Ad26.COV2.S at low or high dose, single or two shots; about five received placebo; per-sample allocation not given. On day 63 after the first injection, vaccine and placebo recipients gave samples. The material sequenced was peripheral blood, taken in a trial of Ad26.COV2.S vaccine versus placebo. These receptors originate from a person between 18 and 60 years old who received the Ad26.COV2.S COVID-19 vaccine or a placebo.

This clone was counted a single time. This sequence joins TRBV10-3 and TRBJ2-4, with 14 bases matching TRBD2. Germline V CDR1 and CDR2: ENHRY, SYGVKD. The CDR3 covers 21 residues. The V gene end was trimmed by 9 bases and the J gene end by 0 bases; junction bases not matched to a gene: 19. In nucleotides, the CDR3 is TGTGCCATGGACGCCGGGACTAGCGGGAGAGGGGACCGCTTAGCCAAAAACATTCAGTACTTC. Translated, it gives CAMDAGTSGRGDRLAKNIQYF.

This chain connects TRBV12-2 to TRBJ1-2; the table's D call, TRBD1, has no DNA check behind it. TRBV12-2 is assigned pseudogene status. The CDR3 loop spans 14 amino acids. This chain's CDR3 is CASRSDRVDYGYTF. CDR3 coding DNA: TGTGCAAGTCGCTCTGACAGGGTGGACTATGGCTACACCTTC.

The chain links TRBV7-2 to TRBJ1-1; maybe TRBD1 (5 bases). Trimming stripped 6 bases from V and 3 bases from J, with 17 bases between. Germline CDR1 is SGHTA and CDR2 is FQGNSA. CDR3 size: 15 residues. Written as DNA, the CDR3 is TGTGCCAGCAGAAGCCAGGGAGTAGCGGACACTGAAGCTTTCTTT. As protein: CASRSQGVADTEAFF.

The gene calls are TRBV5-1 and TRBJ1-1, with TRBD1 as a possible D gene (5 bases). V was shortened by 0 bases and J by 4 bases, with 16 bases between the two germline ends. CDR3 length: 16 residues. CDR1 and CDR2 from the germline V gene are SGHRS and YFSETQ. The CDR3 protein is CASSLVWDLGVTEAFF. In nucleotides, the CDR3 is TGCGCCAGCAGCTTGGTTTGGGATTTGGGGGTCACTGAAGCTTTCTTT.

This rearrangement joins TRBV5-1 to TRBJ2-3; no clear D. The CDR3 is 15 amino acids. Germline V CDR1 and CDR2: SGHRS, YFSETQ. V was trimmed by 0 bases and J by 4 bases, leaving 12 bases between them. In DNA form, the CDR3 reads TGCGCCAGCAGCTTGGTTGGCGATGTGGCAGATACGCAGTATTTT. Its translation: CASSLVGDVADTQYF. The variable domain in full, with the rest retrieved from reference TRBV5-1 and TRBJ2-3, is KAGVTQTPRYLIKTRGQQVTLSCSPISGHRSVSWYQQTPGQGLQFLFEYFSETQRNKGNFPGRFSGRQFSNSRSEMNVSTLELGDSALYLCASSLVGDVADTQYFGPGTRLTVL.

The chain combines TRBV7-6 with TRBJ1-4, with 8 nucleotides matching TRBD1. V lost 5 bases and J lost 8; bases outside the gene matches: 10. CDR3 size: 15 residues. The germline V gene has CDR1 SGHVS and CDR2 FNYEAQ. The CDR3 loop reads CASSIGQGWEEKLFF. DNA of the CDR3: TGTGCCAGCAGCATTGGACAGGGATGGGAGGAAAAACTGTTTTTT.

V gene TRBV13 combines with J gene TRBJ1-5; D ambiguous. CDR1 and CDR2 (germline): PRHDT, FYEKMQ (reference sequence). Trimming pared 6 bases from V and 1 base from J, leaving 10 bases between. The CDR3 extends over 14 amino acids. For the CDR3, the DNA is TGTGCCAGCAGGTACGGTGAGAGCAATCAGCCCCAGCATTTT. Translating gives CASRYGESNQPQHF.

The chain couples TRBV19 to TRBJ2-1; unclear D gene. The CDR3 has 16 amino acids. The germline CDR1 and CDR2 sequences are LNHDA and SQIVND (reference sequence). Trimming removed 0 bases from V and 0 bases from J, with 9 bases in between. The CDR3 sequence is CASSIELLSSYNEQFF. Written as DNA, the CDR3 is TGTGCCAGTAGTATAGAACTTTTAAGCTCCTACAATGAGCAGTTCTTC.

V gene TRBV6-5 combines with J gene TRBJ2-4, with D possibly being TRBD2 (7 bases). The CDR3 has 14 amino acids. Trimming stripped 7 bases from V and 6 bases from J, with 16 bases between. Germline-derived CDR1 and CDR2 are MNHEY and SVGAGI. CDR3 sequence (DNA): TGTGCCAGCACGCCCCCGGGGGGCGGAAACATTCAGTACTTC. Its translation: CASTPPGGGNIQYF.

The chain uses TRBV27 and TRBJ2-7, with 10 bases that match TRBD1. V lost 3 bases and J lost 4; bases outside the gene matches: 9. From germline, CDR1 is MNHEY and CDR2 SMNVEV (reference sequence). CDR3 length: 16 amino acids. The CDR3 nucleotides read TGTGCCAGCAGTTTGAGACAGGGGGCAACCATTTACGAGCAGTACTTC. Its translation is CASSLRQGATIYEQYF.

The rearrangement uses TRBV6-4 and TRBJ1-5; the D gene is possibly TRBD1 (6 bases). Germline CDR1 is MRHNA and CDR2 is SNTAGT. With 6 bases removed from V and 7 bases from J, the gap between germline ends came to 19 bases. CDR3 length equals 15 residues. The CDR3 coding sequence is TGTGCCAGCAGGCAACAGGAGGGGGTTGGCCAGCCCCAGCATTTT. Amino acid sequence: CASRQQEGVGQPQHF.

The chain couples TRBV19 to TRBJ2-2, with 7 bases matching TRBD2. V gave up 8 bases and J gave up 3 bases; unmatched junction bases: 6. In germline, CDR1 is LNHDA, CDR2 SQIVND (reference sequence). The CDR3 covers 14 residues. The CDR3 sequence is CASASGVYTGELFF. The CDR3 region has the DNA TGTGCCAGTGCCAGCGGGGTATACACCGGGGAGCTGTTTTTT. Based on the CDR3 plus reference TRBV19 and TRBJ2-2, the full variable domain is DGGITQSPKYLFRKEGQNVTLSCEQNLNHDAMYWYRQDPGQGLRLIYYSQIVNDFQKGDIAEGYSVSREKKESFPLTVTSAQKNPTAFYLCASASGVYTGELFFGEGSRLTVL.

This chain uses TRBV28 with TRBJ2-7; D perhaps matches TRBD1 (7 bases). CDR3 length: 14 amino acids. Looked up from germline, CDR1 is MDHEN and CDR2 is SYDVKM. Trimming removed 5 bases from V and 7 bases from J, with 18 bases in between. The CDR3 sequence: CASSTLGGGLEQYF. Here the CDR3 DNA reads TGTGCCAGCAGTACCCTAGGAGGGGGCCTAGAGCAGTACTTC.

The V and J genes are TRBV12-5 and TRBJ1-4; the D is unclear. Germline CDR1 LGHNT, CDR2 FRNRAP. The CDR3 runs 16 residues. Trimming shortened V by 4 bases and J by 0 bases, and 12 bases separated the two germline ends. CDR3 DNA: TGTGCTAGTGGTTCGCCCGCTACAGCAACTAATGAAAAACTGTTTTTT. This translates into CASGSPATATNEKLFF. The full variable domain, rest sourced from reference TRBV12-5 and TRBJ1-4, is DARVTQTPRHKVTEMGQEVTMRCQPILGHNTVFWYRQTMMQGLELLAYFRNRAPLDDSGMPKDRFSAEMPDATLATLKIQPSEPRDSAVYFCASGSPATATNEKLFFGSGTQLSVL.

V usage is TRBV6-2 or TRBV6-3 and J usage is TRBJ2-1; 11 bases are a match to TRBD2. CDR3 length equals 16 residues. Germline assignment: CDR1 MNHEY and CDR2 SVGEGT. J was trimmed by 8 bases and V by 5 bases; bases with no gene match: 11. The CDR3 nucleotides read TGTGCCAGCAGTAGCCAGACTAGCGGGAAGATCTATGAGCAGTTCTTC. This sequence encodes CASSSQTSGKIYEQFF.

The genes are TRBV6-5 and TRBJ2-1; 9 nucleotides line up with TRBD1. The CDR3 runs to 15 residues. Losses at the gene ends were 6 bases for V and 6 bases for J; bases not matched to a gene: 9. In germline, CDR1 is MNHEY, CDR2 SVGAGI. The DNA for the CDR3 is TGTGCCAGCAGACAACAGGGGGCGCCGGGCAATGAGCAGTTCTTC. It encodes CASRQQGAPGNEQFF.

This rearrangement joins TRBV6-6 to TRBJ2-7, with TRBD2 matching over 7 bases. CDR3 length equals 15 residues. Germline V gene lookup returns CDR1 MNHNY and CDR2 SVGAGI (reference sequence). V was pared by 6 bases and J by 6 bases, with 14 bases of the junction left unmatched. CDR3 DNA: TGTGCCAGCAGGGGCGCCCGGGAGGCGGGGTTCGAGCAGTACTTC. Its protein product is CASRGAREAGFEQYF.

This sequence joins TRBV6-4 and TRBJ2-1, with TRBD1 identical over 8 bases. Germline V gene sequence: CDR1 MRHNA, CDR2 SNTAGT. Trimming removed 6 bases from V and 7 bases from J; junction bases left unmatched: 11. The CDR3 is made up of 15 amino acids. CDR3 bases: TGTGCCAGCAGCGAATCAGGACAGGGTAGGAATGAGCAGTTCTTC. It codes for CASSESGQGRNEQFF.

The chain has TRBV28 and TRBJ1-5; unclear D gene. The V and J ends lost 4 bases and 9 bases respectively, with 10 bases between them. From germline, CDR1 is MDHEN and CDR2 SYDVKM. The CDR3 sequence is 12 residues long. The CDR3 DNA is TGTGCCAGCAGTTCAATTATAGGGCCCCAGCATTTT. Its translation is CASSSIIGPQHF.

V is TRBV11-3 and J is TRBJ2-1; 7 bases map to TRBD1. The trim removed 5 bases at V and 3 bases at J, leaving 7 bases unmatched. The CDR3 is 15 amino acids. Per the germline V gene, CDR1 is SGHNT and CDR2 is YENEEA. CDR3 nucleotides: TGTGCCAGCAGCCGAAGACAGGGTAGCTACAATGAGCAGTTCTTC. Translated, it gives CASSRRQGSYNEQFF.

The chain employs TRBV12-3 or TRBV12-4 and TRBJ2-6; D ambiguous. CDR3 size: 13 residues. V was shortened by 7 bases and J by 1 base, with 5 bases between the two germline ends. The CDR3, as DNA: TGTGCCAGCACTAATTCTGGGGCCAACGTCCTGACTTTC. This gives the protein CASTNSGANVLTF.

The rearrangement links TRBV30 to TRBJ2-7; TRBD1 matches at 8 bases. V shed 2 bases and J 3 bases; nucleotides not matched to a gene: 3. Germline lookup yields CDR1 GTSNPN and CDR2 SVGIG (reference sequence). This CDR3 has 13 amino acids. CDR3 sequence (DNA): TGTGCCTGGAGTTTAACAGGGGGCTACGAGCAGTACTTC. Amino acids: CAWSLTGGYEQYF.

The chain is built from TRBV5-8 and TRBJ2-3; no clear D. This CDR3 has 14 amino acids. CDR1 is SGHTS, CDR2 YDEGEE, per germline. Trimming shortened V by 1 base and J by 2 bases, and 8 bases separated the two germline ends. CDR3 coding DNA: TGTGCCAGCAGCTTGACCACAATCACAGATACGCAGTATTTT. Translation gives CASSLTTITDTQYF.

This clone was counted a few times. V usage is TRBV11-1 and J usage is TRBJ1-1; D is unresolved. This CDR3 is 15 amino acids long. Trimming pared 5 bases from V and 9 bases from J, leaving 22 bases between. Germline CDR1 SGHAT, CDR2 FQDESV (reference sequence). CDR3 residues: CASSGRIREQRQAFF. CDR3 nucleotides: TGTGCCAGCAGCGGCCGAATCCGGGAGCAGAGGCAAGCTTTCTTT.

J is TRBJ1-5 and V is TRBV9, with D hard to call. From germline, CDR1 is SGDLS and CDR2 YYNGEE. The CDR3 is made up of 13 amino acids. Deletions cut 0 bases from V and 7 bases from J, with 8 bases between. In DNA, the CDR3 is TGTGCCAGCAGCGTAGGGTTTGGACAGCCCCAGCATTTT. This gives the protein CASSVGFGQPQHF.

The chain recombines TRBV18 with TRBJ2-7; D uncertain. Germline CDR1 reads KGHSH; CDR2 reads LQKENI. The CDR3 is 12 residues long. Trimming took off 5 bases at V and 0 bases at J, with 5 bases between the two ends. The CDR3 reads CASSWGSYEQYF. Written as DNA, the CDR3 is TGTGCCAGCTCATGGGGCTCCTACGAGCAGTACTTC.